This T cell receptor (beta chain) was identified during a study of beta chain features in type 1 diabetes. Looked up from germline, CDR1 is SGHKS and CDR2 is YYEKEE (reference sequence). V shed 3 bases and J shed 1 base, with 13 bases lying between them. This CDR3 contains 15 residues. Expressed TCRB transcripts were sequenced because the entire RNA isolate underwent reverse transcription. Sequenced by immunoSEQ multiplex PCR; TCRdb stores in-frame clones only, minus some. In the table there are about 16,000 clones, approximately 50% of which are singletons. V gene TRBV5-5 combines with J gene TRBJ1-1; no definite D call. The sequencing input was stem cell memory CD4+ T cells from blood. The clonotype originates from a woman aged 18-29 years in good health. Here the CDR3 DNA reads TGTGCCAGCAGCTCTACAGTACTGACGAACACTGAAGCTTTCTTT. Translated, it gives CASSSTVLTNTEAFF.